This TCR beta chain was identified in a study of technical replicates of blood from a few donors. TCRdb's table, derived via immunoSEQ multiplex PCR, lists solely in-frame clones and lacks some. The sample includes tens of thousands of clones, roughly 94% seen only once; the top ten take 0.35% to 0.4%. CDR3 length: 14 amino acids. With 7 bases removed from V and 1 base from J, the gap between germline ends came to 10 bases. Germline lookup yields CDR1 SGHAT and CDR2 FQNNGV. The rearrangement uses TRBV11-2 and TRBJ2-2; D gene ambiguous. This sequence was found in a human donor in good health. Sequencing was carried out using T cells isolated from PBMCs. Here the CDR3 DNA reads TGTGCCAGCACCCTAGACCTGAACACCGGGGAGCTGTTTTTT. Residues: CASTLDLNTGELFF. The variable domain in full, completed from reference TRBV11-2 and TRBJ2-2, reads EAGVAQSPRYKIIEKRQSVAFWCNPISGHATLYWYQQILGQGPKLLIQFQNNGVVDDSQLPKDRFSAERLKGVDSTLKIQPAKLEDSAVYLCASTLDLNTGELFFGEGSRLTVL.